This TCR beta chain came from a study of blood T cell repertoires in COVID-19. At the level of the study: T cells, B-cell-depleted T cells, or PBMCs supplied cDNA or gDNA.

Per the original methods: Amplified reference gene primers provided the basis for estimating nucleated cell counts. The method was immunoSEQ multiplex PCR; TCRdb's version includes in-frame clones alone and lacks a portion of them. That table supplies the V and J calls and clone size; D and trimming were determined from the DNA. In the table there are a few hundred thousand clones, 82% of which are singletons. Germline CDR1 and CDR2: LNHNV and YYDKDF (reference sequence). The V end was cut by 6 bases, the J end by 3 bases, with 9 bases between. There are 12 residues in the CDR3. Sequenced material: peripheral blood. The chain links TRBV15 to TRBJ2-7; maybe TRBD1 (6 bases). The sequence derives from a woman younger than 30 with acute or convalescent COVID-19. CDR3 amino acids: CATRDSHYEQYF. The CDR3 region has the DNA TGTGCCACCAGGGACAGCCACTACGAGCAGTACTTC.